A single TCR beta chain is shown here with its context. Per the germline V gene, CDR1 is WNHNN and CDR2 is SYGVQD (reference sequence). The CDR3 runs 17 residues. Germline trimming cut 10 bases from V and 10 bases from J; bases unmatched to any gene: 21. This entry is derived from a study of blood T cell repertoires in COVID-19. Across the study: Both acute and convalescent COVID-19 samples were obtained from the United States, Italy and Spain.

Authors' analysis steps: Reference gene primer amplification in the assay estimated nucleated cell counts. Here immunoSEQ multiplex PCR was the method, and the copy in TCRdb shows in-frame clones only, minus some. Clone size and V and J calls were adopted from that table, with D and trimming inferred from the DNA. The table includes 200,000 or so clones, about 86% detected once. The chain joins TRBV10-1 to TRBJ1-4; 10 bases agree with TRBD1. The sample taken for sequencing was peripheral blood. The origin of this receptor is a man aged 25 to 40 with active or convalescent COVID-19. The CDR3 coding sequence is TGCGCCATAACCACCTGTCCCAGGACAGGGGGTATGGGAAAACTGTTTTTT. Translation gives CAITTCPRTGGMGKLFF.